Listed below are T cell receptor beta chains from one sample, sequenced in a study of CD8+ T cells in alopecia areata. Using immunoSEQ multiplex PCR, the repertoire was profiled, and TCRdb retains in-frame clones only, with some absent. The sample consists of about 190,000 clones, around 56% of them appearing once. The input for sequencing was CD4+ T cells sorted from blood, taken at week 4, from a patient treated with tofacitinib. The receptors derive from a human donor with alopecia areata. CDR3s include the opening cysteine and the closing phenylalanine or tryptophan. D genes are given only for firm matches. Size tells how often a clone was seen (once, few, many) or the class of an expanded clone, and some rows leave it out.

cdr3_nt	cdr3_aa	j_call	clone_size	d_call	v_call	cdr3_length
TGCGCCAGCAGCCAAGGGGACAGGGGGAGTGAGCAGTTCTTC	CASSQGDRGSEQFF	TRBJ2-1	-	TRBD1	TRBV4-3	14
TGTGCCAGCAGCCTCAGACTAGGAGACAATGAGCAGTTCTTC	CASSLRLGDNEQFF	TRBJ2-1	-	-	TRBV4-2	14
TGTGCCAGCAGCGAACAGAGGCCAGCCGATGAGCAGTTCTTC	CASSEQRPADEQFF	TRBJ2-1	-	-	TRBV25-1	14
TGTGCCAGCAGATCTAGGACTAGCGGGCGACTCACAGATACGCAGTATTTT	CASRSRTSGRLTDTQYF	TRBJ2-3	few	TRBD2	TRBV5-4	17
TGCGCCAGCAGCTTGGAGACAGGGGGCACGGCTAGCGGGAGGTTGGAGACCCAGTACTTC	CASSLETGGTASGRLETQYF	TRBJ2-5	once	-	TRBV5-1	20
TGCAGCGTTGTCCAGACTAGCGGGAAGTGGCCTGAGCAGTTCTTC	CSVVQTSGKWPEQFF	TRBJ2-1	-	TRBD2	TRBV29-1	15
TGCAGCGTTGAAAGGCAGGGGTTCGAGCAGTACTTC	CSVERQGFEQYF	TRBJ2-7	few	-	TRBV29-1	12
TGTGCCAGCAGTTCAGGGGGAGCCCTCTACGAGCAGTACTTC	CASSSGGALYEQYF	TRBJ2-7	-	TRBD1	TRBV28	14
TGTGCCAGCAGCCAAGATTTGGCGATCACAGATACGCAGTATTTT	CASSQDLAITDTQYF	TRBJ2-3	-	-	TRBV4-2	15
TGCAGCGTTGGACAGGGAAACACCATATATTTT	CSVGQGNTIYF	TRBJ1-3	many	-	TRBV29-1	11
TGTGCCAGCAGAATTACGGAGACCCAGTACTTC	CASRITETQYF	TRBJ2-5	-	-	TRBV2	11
TGTGCCAGCACCCCATTGGGGGCCTCTGGAAACACCATATATTTT	CASTPLGASGNTIYF	TRBJ1-3	-	-	TRBV25-1	15
TGTGCCAGCAGCTTCGGACTGAACGTTCTGGAGACCCAGTACTTC	CASSFGLNVLETQYF	TRBJ2-5	-	-	TRBV5-5	15
TGCGCCAGCAGCTTGGAACAGTCGGACTATGGCTACACCTTC	CASSLEQSDYGYTF	TRBJ1-2	-	-	TRBV5-1	14
TGCAGCGCGGACAGGGAGCAAGAGACCCAGTACTTC	CSADREQETQYF	TRBJ2-5	-	TRBD1	TRBV29-1	12
TGCAGCGGATCTTCCTTCTCCTACAATGAGCAGTTCTTC	CSGSSFSYNEQFF	TRBJ2-1	-	-	TRBV29-1	13
TGCAGCGGGCACAGGTCGAACGAGCAGTACTTC	CSGHRSNEQYF	TRBJ2-7	-	-	TRBV29-1	11
TGTGCCTGGAGTGGCATAAACACCGGGGAGCTGTTTTTT	CAWSGINTGELFF	TRBJ2-2	-	-	TRBV30	13
TGTGCCAGCAGCCCCCGTGCGGGGGACGGGGAGACCCAGTACTTC	CASSPRAGDGETQYF	TRBJ2-5	-	TRBD2	TRBV7-9	15
TGCGCCAGCAGCGGAGGGGGTAATAATGAGCAGTTCTTC	CASSGGGNNEQFF	TRBJ2-1	-	-	TRBV5-1	13
TGTGCCAGCAGTGTGGCCTACGAGCAGTACTTC	CASSVAYEQYF	TRBJ2-7	few	-	TRBV2	11
TGTGCCACCAGCAGAGCGTACGGGAGGGAGGATACGCAGTATTTT	CATSRAYGREDTQYF	TRBJ2-3	few	TRBD2	TRBV15	15
TGTGCCTGGAGTGTACAGGCCTCTCGCAATCAGCCCCAGCATTTT	CAWSVQASRNQPQHF	TRBJ1-5	few	-	TRBV30	15
TGCGCCAGCAGCTACAGGGAAAACAATGAGCAGTTCTTC	CASSYRENNEQFF	TRBJ2-1	once	-	TRBV5-1	13
TGTGCCAGCAGTGATCATGGGCTATTCCAGTTCTTC	CASSDHGLFQFF	TRBJ2-1	few	-	TRBV25-1	12
TGCAGCGTCACTAGCGGGGGCACAGATACGCAGTATTTT	CSVTSGGTDTQYF	TRBJ2-3	few	TRBD2	TRBV29-1	13